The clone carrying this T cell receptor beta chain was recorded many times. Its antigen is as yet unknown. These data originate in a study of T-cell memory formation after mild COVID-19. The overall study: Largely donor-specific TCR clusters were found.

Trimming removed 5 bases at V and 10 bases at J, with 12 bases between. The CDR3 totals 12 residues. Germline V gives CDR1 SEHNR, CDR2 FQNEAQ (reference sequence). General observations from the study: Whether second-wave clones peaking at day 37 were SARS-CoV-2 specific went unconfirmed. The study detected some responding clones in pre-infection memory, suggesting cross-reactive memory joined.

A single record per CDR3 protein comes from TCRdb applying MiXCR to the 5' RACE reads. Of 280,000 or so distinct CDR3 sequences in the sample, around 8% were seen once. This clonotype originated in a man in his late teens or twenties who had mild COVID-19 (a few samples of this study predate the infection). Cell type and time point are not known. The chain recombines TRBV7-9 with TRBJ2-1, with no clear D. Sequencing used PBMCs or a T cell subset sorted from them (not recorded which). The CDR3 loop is CASSLLGAEQFF. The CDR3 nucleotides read TGTGCCAGCAGCCTCCTAGGAGCCGAGCAGTTCTTC.